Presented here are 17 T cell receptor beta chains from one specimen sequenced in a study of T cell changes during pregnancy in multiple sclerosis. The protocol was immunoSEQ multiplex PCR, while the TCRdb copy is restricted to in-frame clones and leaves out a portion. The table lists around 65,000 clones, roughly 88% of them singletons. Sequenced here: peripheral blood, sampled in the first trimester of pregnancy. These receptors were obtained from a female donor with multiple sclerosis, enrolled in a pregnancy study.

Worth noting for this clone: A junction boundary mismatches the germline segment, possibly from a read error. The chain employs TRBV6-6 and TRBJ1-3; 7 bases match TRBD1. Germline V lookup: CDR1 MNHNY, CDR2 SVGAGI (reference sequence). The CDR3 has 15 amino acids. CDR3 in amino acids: CASTYAGTERNTIYF. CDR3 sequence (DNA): TGTGCCAGCACTTACGCCGGGACAGAAAGAAACACCATATATTTT.

In nucleotides, the CDR3 is TGTGCCAGCAGTGCCCCGCTAGCGGTTTGGGAGCAGTACTTC. The encoded protein is CASSAPLAVWEQYF. The J gene is TRBJ2-7, the V gene TRBV25-1; TRBD2 matches at 7 bases. There are 14 residues in the CDR3. The J segment lost 7 bases and the V segment lost 4 bases, leaving 10 bases of the junction unmatched. CDR1 MGHDK and CDR2 SYGVNS come from the germline V gene.

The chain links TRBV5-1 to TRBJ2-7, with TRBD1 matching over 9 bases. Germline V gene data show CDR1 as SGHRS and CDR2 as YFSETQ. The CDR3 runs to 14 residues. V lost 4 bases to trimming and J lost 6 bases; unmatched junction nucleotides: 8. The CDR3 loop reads CASSADRGVREQYF. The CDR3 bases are TGCGCCAGCAGCGCCGACAGGGGGGTTCGCGAGCAGTACTTC.

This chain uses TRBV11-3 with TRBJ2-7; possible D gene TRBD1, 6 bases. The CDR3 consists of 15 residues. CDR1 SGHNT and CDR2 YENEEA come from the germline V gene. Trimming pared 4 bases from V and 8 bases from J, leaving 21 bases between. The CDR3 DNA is TGTGCCAGCAGCTCCACGCCCCCCCCAGGGGACAAGCAGTACTTC. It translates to CASSSTPPPGDKQYF.

CDR3 coding DNA: TGTGCCAGCAGTTTGGGAGTTGGGCCCGGGGAGCTGTTTTTT. This gives the protein CASSLGVGPGELFF. The chain combines TRBV28 with TRBJ2-2; TRBD2 is a possible D gene (5 bases). V lost 3 bases, J lost 6 bases, and 11 bases lay in between. The CDR3 consists of 14 residues. Germline V gene lookup returns CDR1 MDHEN and CDR2 SYDVKM.

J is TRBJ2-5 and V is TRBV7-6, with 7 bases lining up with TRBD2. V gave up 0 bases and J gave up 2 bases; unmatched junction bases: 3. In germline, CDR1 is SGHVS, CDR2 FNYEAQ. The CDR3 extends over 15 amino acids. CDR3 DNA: TGTGCCAGCAGCTTAGCCCCGGGACTACAAGAGACCCAGTACTTC. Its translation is CASSLAPGLQETQYF.

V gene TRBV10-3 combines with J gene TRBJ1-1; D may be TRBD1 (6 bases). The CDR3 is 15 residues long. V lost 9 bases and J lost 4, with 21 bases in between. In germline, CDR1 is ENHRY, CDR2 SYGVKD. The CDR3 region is CAIKLNRETGTEAFF. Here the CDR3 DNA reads TGTGCCATAAAGCTAAACAGGGAAACGGGCACTGAAGCTTTCTTT.

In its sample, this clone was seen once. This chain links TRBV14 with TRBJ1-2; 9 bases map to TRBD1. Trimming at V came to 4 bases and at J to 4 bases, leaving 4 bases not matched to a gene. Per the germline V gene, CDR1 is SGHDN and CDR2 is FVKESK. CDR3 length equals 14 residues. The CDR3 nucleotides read TGTGCCAGCAGCCCGGGACAGGGAACCTATGGCTACACCTTC. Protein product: CASSPGQGTYGYTF.

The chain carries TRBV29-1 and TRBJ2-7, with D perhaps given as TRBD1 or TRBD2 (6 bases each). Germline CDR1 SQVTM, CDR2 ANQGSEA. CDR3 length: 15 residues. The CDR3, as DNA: TGCGGCGCGGGGAATACTGTGACAGGATCCTACGAGCAGTACTTC. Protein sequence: CGAGNTVTGSYEQYF.

CDR3 protein: CASTHDRQGTEFF. In DNA, the CDR3 is TGTGCCAGCACTCATGACCGACAGGGGACAGAGTTCTTC. V and J are TRBV7-9 and TRBJ2-1, with TRBD1 matching 8 bases. The CDR3 covers 13 residues. From germline, CDR1 is SEHNR and CDR2 FQNEAQ (reference sequence). V dropped 7 bases and J dropped 14; count of bases not matched to a gene: 13.

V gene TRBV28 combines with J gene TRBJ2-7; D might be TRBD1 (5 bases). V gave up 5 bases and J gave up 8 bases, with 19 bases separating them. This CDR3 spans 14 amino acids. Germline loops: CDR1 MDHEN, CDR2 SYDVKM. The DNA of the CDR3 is TGTGCCAGCAGTACCGCAGACAGTCTGTTAAAGCAGTACTTC. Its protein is CASSTADSLLKQYF.

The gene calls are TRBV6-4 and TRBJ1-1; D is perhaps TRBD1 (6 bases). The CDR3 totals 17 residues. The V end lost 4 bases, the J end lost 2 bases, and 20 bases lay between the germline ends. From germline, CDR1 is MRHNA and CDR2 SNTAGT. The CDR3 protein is CASSGAGQITSNTEAFF. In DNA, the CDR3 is TGTGCCAGCAGTGGCGCTGGACAGATCACTTCTAACACTGAAGCTTTCTTT.

This CDR3 is CASSDQIAGYNEQFF. CDR3 coding DNA: TGTGCCAGCAGTGACCAGATAGCGGGGTACAATGAGCAGTTCTTC. The chain couples TRBV6-4 to TRBJ2-1; 8 bases align to TRBD2. The germline V gene has CDR1 MRHNA and CDR2 SNTAGT. V shed 2 bases and J 4 bases; nucleotides not matched to a gene: 4. CDR3 length equals 15 residues.

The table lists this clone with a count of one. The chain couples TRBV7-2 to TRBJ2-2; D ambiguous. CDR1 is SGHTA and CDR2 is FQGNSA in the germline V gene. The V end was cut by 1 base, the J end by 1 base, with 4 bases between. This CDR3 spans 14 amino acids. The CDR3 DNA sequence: TGTGCCAGCAGCTTAGAGCTGAACACCGGGGAGCTGTTTTTT. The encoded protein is CASSLELNTGELFF.

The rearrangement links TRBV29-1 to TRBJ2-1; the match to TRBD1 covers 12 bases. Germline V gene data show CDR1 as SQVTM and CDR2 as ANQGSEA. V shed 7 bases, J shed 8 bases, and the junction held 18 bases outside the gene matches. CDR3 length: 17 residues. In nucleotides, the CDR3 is TGCAGCGCGTTAAGAGTCCCGGGACAGGGGGCGGCGGATGAGCAGTTCTTC. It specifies CSALRVPGQGAADEQFF.

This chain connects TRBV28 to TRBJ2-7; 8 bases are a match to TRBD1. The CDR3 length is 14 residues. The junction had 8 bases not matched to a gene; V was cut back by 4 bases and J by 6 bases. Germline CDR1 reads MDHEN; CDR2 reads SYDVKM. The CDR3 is CASSSGQGSGEQYF. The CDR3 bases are TGTGCCAGCAGTTCCGGACAGGGCTCGGGCGAGCAGTACTTC.

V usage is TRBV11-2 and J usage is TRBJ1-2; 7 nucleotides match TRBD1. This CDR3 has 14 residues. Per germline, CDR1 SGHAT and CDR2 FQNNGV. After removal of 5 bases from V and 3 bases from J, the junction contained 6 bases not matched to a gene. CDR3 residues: CASSTPGTDYGYTF. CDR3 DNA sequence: TGTGCCAGCAGCACGCCCGGGACAGACTATGGCTACACCTTC.